The count of the clone carrying this TCR beta chain is one. Its cognate antigen is unknown. This sample stems from a study of cytomegalovirus exposure and HLA in healthy donors. As for the study in general: Earlier sequencing of approximately 180 million T cells yielded around 100 million unique TCR beta sequences. Study-level results: Investigators reported 164 TCR beta chains as tied to cytomegalovirus. TCR beta sequences numbering around 15,000 were associated with HLA alleles at 0.05 false discovery rate in a later analysis. Further analysis, carried out later, found HLA-associated TCR beta chains more clonally expanded than equally common other chains.

The CDR3 is 13 amino acids. V dropped 5 bases and J dropped 2; count of bases not matched to a gene: 3. The germline CDR1 and CDR2 sequences are MNHEY and SVGAGI. The PCR had 60 Vbeta and 13 Jbeta primers. Some clones are missing from TCRdb's copy, which holds only in-frame ones; the method was immunoSEQ multiplex PCR. The table has about 80,000 clones, over 70% seen once; the top ten hold approximately 31%. Sequenced material: PBMCs. The chain joins TRBV6-5 to TRBJ2-7; 7 bases align to TRBD1. The TCR comes from a man in his forties or fifties in good health and CMV-seropositive. CDR3 region: CASSTGTAYEQYF. The CDR3, as DNA: TGTGCCAGCAGTACCGGGACAGCCTACGAGCAGTACTTC.